The 26 T cell receptor beta chains listed next were all sequenced from one sample in a study of blood T cells in healthy people across ages. Alongside a J-beta primer mix, a sample-barcoded 5' primer served in a second PCR lasting about 7 to 12 cycles. TCRdb analysed the 5' RACE reads with MiXCR anew, one entry per CDR3 protein. This table holds 1.5 million to 2 million distinct CDR3 sequences, around half found once. The sequenced sample was blood. These receptor sequences come from a woman aged 40 to 50 in good health.

V is TRBV7-2 and J is TRBJ2-4, with 14 nucleotides matching TRBD2. In germline, CDR1 is SGHTA, CDR2 FQGNSA. The CDR3 consists of 17 residues. With V trimmed by 1 base and J by 4 bases, 3 bases remained unmatched. The CDR3 nucleotides are TGTGCCAGCAGCTTAGGAGGACTAGCGGGGGGAAAAAACATTCAGTACTTC. This encodes CASSLGGLAGGKNIQYF.

The chain carries TRBV2 and TRBJ2-3; unclear D gene. The CDR3 contains 13 residues. Germline CDR1 SNHLY, CDR2 FYNNEI. V was cut by 2 bases and J by 6 bases, with 9 bases left in between. The CDR3 DNA reads as TGTGCCAGCAGTGAAAACGTCGGCGATACGCAGTATTTT. Translated: CASSENVGDTQYF.

The V and J genes are TRBV4-1 and TRBJ2-5, with 15 bases matching TRBD2. The ends lost 1 base at V and 1 base at J; junction bases unmatched: 4. The CDR3 covers 18 residues. Germline loops: CDR1 MGHRA, CDR2 YSYEKL. The CDR3 protein is CASSQGTSGGGIQETQYF. DNA for the CDR3: TGCGCCAGCAGCCAAGGGACTAGCGGGGGGGGGATCCAAGAGACCCAGTACTTC.

There are a few counts of this clonotype. The chain links TRBV7-2 to TRBJ2-7; D gene unclear. The CDR3 is made up of 13 amino acids. V shed 2 bases and J shed 3 bases, with 8 bases lying between them. Germline-derived CDR1 and CDR2 are SGHTA and FQGNSA. The CDR3 DNA sequence: TGTGCCAGCAGCTTAACAGAGAACTACGAGCAGTACTTC. Translation gives CASSLTENYEQYF.

The chain has TRBV12-3 or TRBV12-4 and TRBJ1-5, with no clear D. Trimming shortened V by 7 bases and J by 4 bases, and 8 bases separated the two germline ends. This CDR3 spans 12 amino acids. CDR3 nucleotide sequence: TGTGCCAGCACCTTGGGTAATCAGCCCCAGCATTTT. Translating gives CASTLGNQPQHF.

The chain recombines TRBV13 with TRBJ2-7; D unresolved. This CDR3 contains 17 residues. Per the germline V gene, CDR1 is PRHDT and CDR2 is FYEKMQ (reference sequence). The V end was cut by 2 bases, the J end by 0 bases, with 17 bases between. The DNA for the CDR3 is TGTGCCAGCAGCTTAAGGTCGAGGACCCACGTCTCCTACGAGCAGTACTTC. This sequence encodes CASSLRSRTHVSYEQYF.

This CDR3 reads CASRIGLANTGELFF. The CDR3 region has the DNA TGTGCCAGCAGAATAGGACTAGCGAACACCGGGGAGCTGTTTTTT. The chain uses TRBV3-1 and TRBJ2-2; 7 bases align to TRBD2. CDR3 length equals 15 residues. The germline gives CDR1 LGHDT, CDR2 YNNKEL (reference sequence). J lost 0 bases, V lost 6 bases, and 4 bases had no gene match.

The chain employs TRBV4-1 and TRBJ2-1; no definite D call. The V end lost 3 bases, the J end lost 0 bases, and 12 bases lay between the germline ends. Germline CDR1 and CDR2: MGHRA and YSYEKL. CDR3 length: 16 amino acids. The CDR3 nucleotides are TGCGCCAGCAGCCACCTCTTAATGGTCTCCTACAATGAGCAGTTCTTC. Translating gives CASSHLLMVSYNEQFF.

The rearrangement links TRBV20-1 to TRBJ2-3; D gene ambiguous. V was clipped by 4 bases and J by 4 bases, with 18 bases between them. The germline CDR1 and CDR2 sequences are DFQATT and SNEGSKA (reference sequence). This CDR3 has 15 amino acids. The CDR3 DNA follows: TGCAGTGCTAAGACCGGGTTAGGCATACCAGATACGCAGTATTTT. This codes for CSAKTGLGIPDTQYF.

Only a few counts were recorded for this clonotype. DNA for the CDR3: TGTGCCAGCAGTGACAAGGGGAACACAGATACGCAGTATTTT. Encoded protein: CASSDKGNTDTQYF. This chain uses TRBV6-4 with TRBJ2-3; D may be TRBD1 (5 bases). The CDR3 consists of 14 residues. CDR1 is MRHNA and CDR2 is SNTAGT in the germline V gene. V was shortened by 2 bases and J by 2 bases, with 8 bases between the two germline ends.

The rearrangement links TRBV5-1 to TRBJ2-1, with 14 positions matching TRBD2. The germline V gene encodes CDR1 SGHRS and CDR2 YFSETQ. The CDR3 spans 17 residues. J gave up 0 bases and V 5 bases, and 4 bases lay outside the gene matches. CDR3 in amino acids: CASRLGLAGGSYNEQFF. The DNA for the CDR3 is TGCGCCAGCAGACTAGGACTAGCGGGGGGCTCCTACAATGAGCAGTTCTTC.

The chain couples TRBV29-1 to TRBJ2-1, with 12 bases aligning to TRBD2. The germline V gene has CDR1 SQVTM and CDR2 ANQGSEA. With 3 bases clipped from V and 0 bases from J, the junction kept 6 bases outside the gene matches. The CDR3 spans 17 residues. The CDR3: CSVEASGGDSSYNEQFF. The DNA for the CDR3 is TGCAGCGTTGAGGCTAGCGGGGGGGATAGCTCCTACAATGAGCAGTTCTTC.

The J gene is TRBJ2-5, the V gene TRBV20-1; no definite D call. The V gene's germline CDR1 is DFQATT and CDR2 SNEGSKA (reference sequence). Trimming cost V 5 bases and J 2 bases, with 12 bases left between them. The CDR3 has 13 amino acids. The CDR3 is CSALGLPQETQYF. The CDR3 DNA reads as TGCAGTGCTCTCGGGCTACCGCAAGAGACCCAGTACTTC.

This clonotype showed up just a few times. The chain joins TRBV4-1 to TRBJ2-4; the match to TRBD1 covers 10 bases. The DNA matches TRBJ2-7 better at its end, which makes the J call doubtful. Germline assignment: CDR1 MGHRA and CDR2 YSYEKL. The CDR3 has 17 amino acids. This CDR3 reads CASSQRQGANFPGEQYF. In nucleotides, the CDR3 is TGCGCCAGCAGCCAGAGACAGGGGGCGAATTTCCCCGGCGAGCAGTACTTC.

This chain links TRBV2 with TRBJ2-1; D gene ambiguous. This CDR3 spans 13 amino acids. Germline V lookup: CDR1 SNHLY, CDR2 FYNNEI. V was trimmed by 4 bases and J by 9 bases, leaving 13 bases between them. CDR3 loop: CASSVKDGLEQFF. CDR3 nucleotide sequence: TGTGCCAGCAGTGTGAAAGACGGGCTTGAGCAGTTCTTC.

The chain links TRBV11-2 to TRBJ2-3; D not resolved. This CDR3 is 14 amino acids long. V was pared by 8 bases and J by 5 bases, with 17 bases between. CDR1 SGHAT and CDR2 FQNNGV come from the germline V gene. The CDR3 DNA sequence: TGTGCCAGCGGCCCTATGGTGGGCGGAGATACGCAGTATTTT. It is translated as CASGPMVGGDTQYF.

There are a few counts of this clonotype. This sequence joins TRBV4-3 and TRBJ2-7, with D perhaps being TRBD1 or TRBD2 (6 bases each). The CDR3 is made up of 15 amino acids. Germline values: CDR1 LGHNA, CDR2 YSLEER. V was shortened by 1 base and J by 3 bases, with 13 bases between the two germline ends. This chain's CDR3 is CASSQGEAGVYEQYF. The CDR3 bases are TGCGCCAGCAGCCAAGGGGAGGCAGGGGTCTACGAGCAGTACTTC.

This sequence joins TRBV6-1 and TRBJ2-4; 9 bases agree with TRBD1. CDR3 length: 15 amino acids. The J segment lost 4 bases and the V segment lost 11 bases, leaving 12 bases of the junction unmatched. Per germline, CDR1 MNHNS and CDR2 SASEGT. In DNA, the CDR3 is TGTGCCGGAACCAACAGGGGGCAACCGAAAAACATTCAGTACTTC. Translated, it gives CAGTNRGQPKNIQYF.

This clonotype was seen a few times. The chain carries TRBV20-1 and TRBJ1-4; TRBD1 matches at 11 bases. Germline CDR1 and CDR2: DFQATT and SNEGSKA (reference sequence). V lost 0 bases, J lost 7 bases, and 4 bases stayed unmatched. The CDR3 length is 15 residues. The CDR3 DNA sequence: TGCAGTGCTAGAGACCCGGGACAGGGGGGTGAAAAACTGTTTTTT. The encoded protein is CSARDPGQGGEKLFF.

J is TRBJ1-2 and V is TRBV29-1; D unclear. Germline CDR1 reads SQVTM; CDR2 reads ANQGSEA. The V end was cut by 2 bases, the J end by 3 bases, with 10 bases between. The CDR3 totals 13 residues. The CDR3 DNA follows: TGCAGCGTTGAAACGGGGTTTGACTATGGCTACACCTTC. Translating it yields CSVETGFDYGYTF.

Here the CDR3 DNA reads TGTGCCAGCAGTTCGACTAGCGGGCATGAGCAGTTCTTC. This sequence encodes CASSSTSGHEQFF. The genes are TRBV27 and TRBJ2-1; 10 bases match TRBD2. The CDR3 runs 13 residues. V trimming: 4 bases; J trimming: 8 bases; junction bases outside the gene matches: 2. Per the germline V gene, CDR1 is MNHEY and CDR2 is SMNVEV (reference sequence).

This rearrangement joins TRBV28 to TRBJ2-3; a possible D gene is TRBD1 (6 bases). Per the germline V gene, CDR1 is MDHEN and CDR2 is SYDVKM. This CDR3 region has 15 residues. Trimming shortened V by 5 bases and J by 2 bases, and 14 bases separated the two germline ends. The CDR3 loop is CASSRYGGNTDTQYF. Here the CDR3 DNA reads TGTGCCAGCAGTCGGTATGGGGGCAACACAGATACGCAGTATTTT. The full variable domain, completed using reference TRBV28 and TRBJ2-3, is DVKVTQSSRYLVKRTGEKVFLECVQDMDHENMFWYRQDPGLGLRLIYFSYDVKMKEKGDIPEGYSVSREKKERFSLILESASTNQTSMYLCASSRYGGNTDTQYFGPGTRLTVL.

This clonotype occurred a few times. The V gene is TRBV5-1, the J gene TRBJ2-7; D perhaps matches TRBD2 (6 bases). Trimming cost V 4 bases and J 3 bases, with 14 bases left between them. CDR1 is SGHRS and CDR2 is YFSETQ in the germline V gene. The CDR3 runs to 14 residues. The CDR3 coding sequence is TGCGCCAGCAGCATTCCGGGACTGTTCTACGAGCAGTACTTC. Amino acid sequence: CASSIPGLFYEQYF.

This chain links TRBV4-2 with TRBJ1-2, with 10 positions matching TRBD1. Germline values: CDR1 LGHNA, CDR2 YNFKEQ. Losses at the gene ends were 0 bases for V and 4 bases for J; bases not matched to a gene: 11. The CDR3 contains 18 residues. As DNA, the CDR3 is TGTGCCAGCAGCCAAGATTTAACGACAGGGGGCGCAGGCTATGGCTACACCTTC. Its translation: CASSQDLTTGGAGYGYTF.

This clonotype has only a few counts. V and J are TRBV2 and TRBJ2-4; D may be TRBD1 (5 bases). The J call may be wrong; the DNA end is better matched by TRBJ2-7. Germline V gives CDR1 SNHLY, CDR2 FYNNEI. The CDR3 totals 13 residues. The CDR3 spells CASSPRGNYEQYF. The CDR3 DNA is TGTGCCAGCAGCCCTAGGGGAAACTACGAGCAGTACTTC.

This clonotype was counted between two and nine times. The chain has TRBV7-9 and TRBJ2-7; no clear D. Trimming took 5 bases from V and 7 from J, leaving 21 bases between them. Germline loops: CDR1 SEHNR, CDR2 FQNEAQ (reference sequence). The CDR3 totals 15 residues. The CDR3 DNA sequence: TGTGCCAGCAGCACATATCCGACCCGGATCGCAGAGCAGTACTTC. As protein: CASSTYPTRIAEQYF.